This TCR beta chain was identified during a study of patients and donors after allogeneic stem cell transplantation. The CDR3 sequence is 16 residues long. Trimming removed 5 bases from V and 3 bases from J, with 20 bases in between. TCRdb passed the RT-PCR reads through MiXCR, listing each CDR3 protein once. The table includes about a million distinct CDR3 sequences, roughly 18% detected once. The clonotype originates from a human donor who was either an allogeneic HSCT recipient or a stem cell or donor lymphocyte infusion donor (not recorded which). It is not recorded whose cells these are; they may come from a transplant donor. Source material: blood, either unsorted or a sorted T cell fraction (not recorded which). V usage is TRBV12-3 or TRBV12-4 and J usage is TRBJ2-7, with TRBD1 as a possible D gene (6 bases). CDR3 bases: TGTGCCAGCAGTCCAGGACAGTGGACGGGGTTCTACGAGCAGTACTTC. Its translation is CASSPGQWTGFYEQYF.